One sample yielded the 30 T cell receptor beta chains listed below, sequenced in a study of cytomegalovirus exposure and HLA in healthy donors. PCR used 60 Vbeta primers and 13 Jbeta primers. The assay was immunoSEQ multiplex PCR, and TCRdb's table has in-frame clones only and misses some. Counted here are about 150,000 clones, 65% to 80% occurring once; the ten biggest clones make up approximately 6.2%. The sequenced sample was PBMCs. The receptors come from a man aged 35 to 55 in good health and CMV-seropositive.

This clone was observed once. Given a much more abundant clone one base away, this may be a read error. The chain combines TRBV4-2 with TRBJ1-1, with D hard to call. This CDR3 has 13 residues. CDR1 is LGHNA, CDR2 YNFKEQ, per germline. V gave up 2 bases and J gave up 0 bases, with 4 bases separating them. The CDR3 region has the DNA TGTGCCAGCAGCCAATCAGTGAACACTGAAGCTTTCTTT. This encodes CASSQSVNTEAFF.

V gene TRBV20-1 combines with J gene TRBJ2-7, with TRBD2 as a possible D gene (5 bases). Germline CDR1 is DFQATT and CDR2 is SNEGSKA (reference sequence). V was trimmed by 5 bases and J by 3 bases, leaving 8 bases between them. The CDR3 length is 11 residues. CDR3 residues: CSASRVYEQYF. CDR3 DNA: TGCAGTGCTTCGCGGGTCTACGAGCAGTACTTC.

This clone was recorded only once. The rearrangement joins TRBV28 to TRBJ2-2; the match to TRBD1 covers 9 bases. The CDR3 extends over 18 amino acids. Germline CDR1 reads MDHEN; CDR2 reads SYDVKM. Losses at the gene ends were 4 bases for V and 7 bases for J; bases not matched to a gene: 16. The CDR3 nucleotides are TGTGCCAGCAGTTCCCAAGTTTTCACAGGGGGCATCGGCGGGGAGCTGTTTTTT. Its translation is CASSSQVFTGGIGGELFF. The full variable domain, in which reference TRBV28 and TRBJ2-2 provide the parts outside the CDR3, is DVKVTQSSRYLVKRTGEKVFLECVQDMDHENMFWYRQDPGLGLRLIYFSYDVKMKEKGDIPEGYSVSREKKERFSLILESASTNQTSMYLCASSSQVFTGGIGGELFFGEGSRLTVL.

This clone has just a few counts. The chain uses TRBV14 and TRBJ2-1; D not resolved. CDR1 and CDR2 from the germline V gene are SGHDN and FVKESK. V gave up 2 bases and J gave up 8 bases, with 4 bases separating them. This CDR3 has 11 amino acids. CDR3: CASSQSDEQFF. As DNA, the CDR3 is TGTGCCAGCAGCCAATCGGATGAGCAGTTCTTC.

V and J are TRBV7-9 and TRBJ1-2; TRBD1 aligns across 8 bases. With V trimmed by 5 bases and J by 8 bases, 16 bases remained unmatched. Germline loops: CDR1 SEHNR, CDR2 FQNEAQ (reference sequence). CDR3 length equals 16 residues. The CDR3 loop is CASSPDGTGGAEGYTF. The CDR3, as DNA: TGTGCCAGCAGCCCAGATGGGACAGGTGGGGCGGAGGGCTACACCTTC.

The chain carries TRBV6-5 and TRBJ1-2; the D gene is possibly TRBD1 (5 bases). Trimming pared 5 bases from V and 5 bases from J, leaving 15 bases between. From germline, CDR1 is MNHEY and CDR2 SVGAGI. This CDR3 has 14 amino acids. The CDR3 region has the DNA TGTGCCAGCAGTCGCGGGGGGGAGGAATATGGCTACACCTTC. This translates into CASSRGGEEYGYTF.

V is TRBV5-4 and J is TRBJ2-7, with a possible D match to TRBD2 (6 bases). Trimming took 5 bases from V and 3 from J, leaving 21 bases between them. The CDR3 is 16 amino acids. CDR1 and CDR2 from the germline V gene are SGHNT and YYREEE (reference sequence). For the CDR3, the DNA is TGTGCCAGCAGTTTCGGGGGACCCTTACTTCACTACGAGCAGTACTTC. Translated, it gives CASSFGGPLLHYEQYF.

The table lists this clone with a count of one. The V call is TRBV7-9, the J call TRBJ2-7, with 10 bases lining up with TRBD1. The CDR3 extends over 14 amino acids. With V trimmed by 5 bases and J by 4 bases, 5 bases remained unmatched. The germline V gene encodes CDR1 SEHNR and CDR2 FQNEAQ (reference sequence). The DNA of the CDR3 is TGTGCCAGCAGCCCCCCGGGACAGGGGTACGAGCAGTACTTC. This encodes CASSPPGQGYEQYF.

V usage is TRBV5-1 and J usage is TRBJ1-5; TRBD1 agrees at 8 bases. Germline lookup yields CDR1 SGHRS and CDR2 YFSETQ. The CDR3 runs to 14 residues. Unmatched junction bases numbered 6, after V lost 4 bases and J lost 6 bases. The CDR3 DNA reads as TGCGCCAGCAGCACCCGGACAGGGATTCAGCCCCAGCATTTT. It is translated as CASSTRTGIQPQHF.

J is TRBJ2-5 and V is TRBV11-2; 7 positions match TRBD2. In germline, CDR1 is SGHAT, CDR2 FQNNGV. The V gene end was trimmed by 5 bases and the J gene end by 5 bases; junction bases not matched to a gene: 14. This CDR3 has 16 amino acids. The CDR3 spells CASSRLVGGTRETQYF. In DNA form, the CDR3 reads TGTGCCAGCAGCCGACTAGTGGGGGGGACCAGGGAGACCCAGTACTTC.

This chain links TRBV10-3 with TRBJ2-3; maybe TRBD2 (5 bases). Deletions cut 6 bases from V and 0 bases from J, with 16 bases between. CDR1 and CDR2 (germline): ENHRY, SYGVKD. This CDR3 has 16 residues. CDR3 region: CAISPRNSGSTDTQYF. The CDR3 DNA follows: TGTGCCATCAGCCCCCGGAACAGCGGCAGCACAGATACGCAGTATTTT.

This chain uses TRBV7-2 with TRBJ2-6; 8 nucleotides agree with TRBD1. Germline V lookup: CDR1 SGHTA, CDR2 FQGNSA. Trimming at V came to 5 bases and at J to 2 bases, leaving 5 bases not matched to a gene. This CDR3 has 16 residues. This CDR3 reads CASSLRQGTGANVLTF. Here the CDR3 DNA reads TGTGCCAGCAGCCTCCGACAGGGGACTGGGGCCAACGTCCTGACTTTC.

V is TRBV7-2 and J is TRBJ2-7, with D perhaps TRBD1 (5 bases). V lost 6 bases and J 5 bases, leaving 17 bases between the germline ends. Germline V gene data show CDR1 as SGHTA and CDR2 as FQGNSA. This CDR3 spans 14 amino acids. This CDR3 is CASRQDQGFHEQYF. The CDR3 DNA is TGTGCCAGCAGGCAGGACCAGGGTTTTCACGAGCAGTACTTC.

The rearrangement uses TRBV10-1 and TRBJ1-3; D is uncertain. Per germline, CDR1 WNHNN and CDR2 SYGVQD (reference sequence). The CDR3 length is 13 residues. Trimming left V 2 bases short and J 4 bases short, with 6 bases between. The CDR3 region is CASSENGGNTIYF. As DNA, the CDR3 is TGCGCCAGCAGTGAGAACGGGGGAAACACCATATATTTT.

CDR3 DNA sequence: TGTGCCAGTAGTATTTTGGGACAGGGAAGAAGCAATCAGCCCCAGCATTTT. Protein product: CASSILGQGRSNQPQHF. The rearrangement uses TRBV19 and TRBJ1-5; TRBD1 agrees at 9 bases. The CDR3 spans 17 residues. Germline V gives CDR1 LNHDA, CDR2 SQIVND (reference sequence). V lost 3 bases, J lost 1 base, and 7 bases stayed unmatched.

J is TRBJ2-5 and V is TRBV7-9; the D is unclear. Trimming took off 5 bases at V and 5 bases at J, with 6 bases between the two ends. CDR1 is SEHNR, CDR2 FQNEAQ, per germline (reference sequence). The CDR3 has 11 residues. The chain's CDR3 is CASSLQETQYF. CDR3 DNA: TGTGCCAGCAGCCTTCAGGAGACCCAGTACTTC.

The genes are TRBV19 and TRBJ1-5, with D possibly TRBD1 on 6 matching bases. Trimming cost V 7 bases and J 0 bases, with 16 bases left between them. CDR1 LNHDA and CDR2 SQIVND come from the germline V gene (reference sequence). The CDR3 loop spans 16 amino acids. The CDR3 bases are TGTGCCAGTACGCAGGGGCGAGATTATAGCAATCAGCCCCAGCATTTT. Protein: CASTQGRDYSNQPQHF.

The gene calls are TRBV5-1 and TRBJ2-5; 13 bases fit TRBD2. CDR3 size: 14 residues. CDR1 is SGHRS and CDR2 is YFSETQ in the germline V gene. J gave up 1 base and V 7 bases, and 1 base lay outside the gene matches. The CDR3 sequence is CASGTSGIQETQYF. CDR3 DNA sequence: TGCGCCAGCGGGACTAGCGGGATCCAAGAGACCCAGTACTTC.

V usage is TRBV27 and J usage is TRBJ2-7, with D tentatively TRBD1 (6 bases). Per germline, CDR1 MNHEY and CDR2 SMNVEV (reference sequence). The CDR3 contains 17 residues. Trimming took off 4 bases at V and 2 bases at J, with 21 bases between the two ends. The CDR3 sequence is CASSSSTGSVGAYEQYF. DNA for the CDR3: TGTGCCAGCAGTTCATCTACAGGGAGCGTTGGAGCCTACGAGCAGTACTTC.

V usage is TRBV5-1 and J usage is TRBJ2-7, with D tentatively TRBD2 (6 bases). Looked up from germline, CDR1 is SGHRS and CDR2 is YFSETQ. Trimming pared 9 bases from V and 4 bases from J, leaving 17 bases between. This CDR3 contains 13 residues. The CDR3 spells CATREAPLYEQYF. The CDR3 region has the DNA TGCGCCACGAGGGAGGCTCCATTATACGAGCAGTACTTC.

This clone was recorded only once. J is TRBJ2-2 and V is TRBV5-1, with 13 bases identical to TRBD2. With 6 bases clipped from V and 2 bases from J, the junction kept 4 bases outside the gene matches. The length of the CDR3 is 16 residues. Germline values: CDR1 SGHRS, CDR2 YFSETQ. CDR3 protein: CASNPGLAGNTGELFF. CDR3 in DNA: TGCGCCAGCAACCCGGGACTAGCGGGAAACACCGGGGAGCTGTTTTTT.

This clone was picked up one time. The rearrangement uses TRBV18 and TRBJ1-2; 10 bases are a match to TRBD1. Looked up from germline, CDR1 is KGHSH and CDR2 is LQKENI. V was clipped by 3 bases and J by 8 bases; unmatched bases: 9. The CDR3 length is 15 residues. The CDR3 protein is CASSPRDRGSKGYTF. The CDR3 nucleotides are TGTGCCAGCTCACCCCGGGACAGGGGTTCTAAGGGCTACACCTTC.

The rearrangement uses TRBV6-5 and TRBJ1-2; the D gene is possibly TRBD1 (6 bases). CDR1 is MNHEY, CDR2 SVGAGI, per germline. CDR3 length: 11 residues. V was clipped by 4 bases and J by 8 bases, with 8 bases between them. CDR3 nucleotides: TGTGCCAGCAGTTCAGGGGTCGGCTACACCTTC. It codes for CASSSGVGYTF.

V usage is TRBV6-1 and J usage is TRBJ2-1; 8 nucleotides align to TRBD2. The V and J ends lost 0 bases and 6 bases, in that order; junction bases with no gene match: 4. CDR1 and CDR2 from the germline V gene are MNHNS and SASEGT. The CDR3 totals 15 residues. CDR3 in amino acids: CASSEASAGGNEQFF. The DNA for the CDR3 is TGTGCCAGCAGTGAAGCGTCGGCGGGAGGCAATGAGCAGTTCTTC.

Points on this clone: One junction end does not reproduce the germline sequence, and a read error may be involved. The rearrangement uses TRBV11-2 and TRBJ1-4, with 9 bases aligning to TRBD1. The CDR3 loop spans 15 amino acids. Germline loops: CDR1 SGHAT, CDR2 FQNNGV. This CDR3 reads CASSVDRGSNEKLFF. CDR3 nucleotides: TGTGCCAGCAGCGTAGACAGGGGGAGTAATGAAAAACTGTTTTTT.

The CDR3 region is CAISEEPGQRHYEQYF. The CDR3 DNA sequence: TGTGCCATCAGTGAAGAACCGGGACAGCGACACTACGAGCAGTACTTC. The chain carries TRBV10-3 and TRBJ2-7, with TRBD1 identical over 7 bases. Germline CDR1 ENHRY, CDR2 SYGVKD. The CDR3 sequence is 16 residues long. Trimming cost V 3 bases and J 3 bases; bases outside gene matches: 11.

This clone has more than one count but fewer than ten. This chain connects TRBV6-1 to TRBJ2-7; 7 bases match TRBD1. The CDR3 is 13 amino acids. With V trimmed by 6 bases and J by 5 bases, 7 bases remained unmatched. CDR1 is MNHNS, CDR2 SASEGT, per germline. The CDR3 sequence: CASRPQGSNEQYF. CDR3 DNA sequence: TGTGCCAGCAGACCACAGGGGTCTAACGAGCAGTACTTC.

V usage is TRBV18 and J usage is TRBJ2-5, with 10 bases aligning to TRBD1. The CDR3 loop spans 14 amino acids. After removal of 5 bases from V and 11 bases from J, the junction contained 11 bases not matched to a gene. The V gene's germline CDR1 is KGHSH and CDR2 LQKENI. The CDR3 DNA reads TGTGCCAGCTCAAGCGGGACAGGGGCGAAAGAGCAGTACTTC. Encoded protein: CASSSGTGAKEQYF.

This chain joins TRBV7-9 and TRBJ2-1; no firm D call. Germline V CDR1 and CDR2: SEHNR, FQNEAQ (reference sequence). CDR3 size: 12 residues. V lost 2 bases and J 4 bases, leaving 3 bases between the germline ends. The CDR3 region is CASSLSYNEQFF. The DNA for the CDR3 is TGTGCCAGCAGCTTATCGTACAATGAGCAGTTCTTC.

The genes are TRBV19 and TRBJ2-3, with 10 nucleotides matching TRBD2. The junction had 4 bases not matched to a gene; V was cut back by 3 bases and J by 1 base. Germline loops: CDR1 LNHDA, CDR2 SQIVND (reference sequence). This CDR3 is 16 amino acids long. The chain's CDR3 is CASSITAGGRTDTQYF. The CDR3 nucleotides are TGTGCCAGTAGTATCACAGCGGGAGGGCGCACAGATACGCAGTATTTT.